The rows below give T cell receptor beta chains drawn from one sample of a study of blood T cells in healthy people across ages. TCRdb re-analysed the 5' RACE reads in MiXCR, keeping a single row per CDR3 protein. This sample yields approximately 2,000,000 distinct CDR3 sequences, of which roughly two fifths are seen a single time; roughly 23% belongs to the top ten. Sequencing was carried out using blood. The receptors come from a human donor in good health. CDR3s include the opening cysteine and the closing phenylalanine or tryptophan. Fields, in order: D gene, clone size, V gene, J gene, CDR3 DNA, CDR3 protein. A D gene is named only where the DNA matches it firmly. Clone size is stated in some rows and not others, as once, few, many or a class when expanded.

.	few	TRBV20-1	TRBJ2-1	TGCAGTGCTAGAGATACTCTGGGATACAATGAGCAGTTCTTC	CSARDTLGYNEQFF
.	few	TRBV9	TRBJ1-5	TGTGCCAGCAGCGTAGCGGGGGATAGCAATCAGCCCCAGCATTTT	CASSVAGDSNQPQHF
TRBD1	.	TRBV6-6	TRBJ2-1	TGTGCCAGCAGACGGACCCCAACGGCAGGGGGCATTAATGAGCAGTTCTTC	CASRRTPTAGGINEQFF
TRBD1	few	TRBV2	TRBJ2-7	TGTGCCAGCAAATTCGGGACAGGGGTCGAGCAGTACTTC	CASKFGTGVEQYF
.	.	TRBV7-2	TRBJ2-7	TGTGCCAGCAGCTTAGAGGCAAGCAGCCTGGGCGGAGAGCAGTACTTC	CASSLEASSLGGEQYF
.	.	TRBV20-1	TRBJ1-2	TGCAGTGTTAGAGATCTAATGTCAGGGGACTTACTCGGCTACACCTTC	CSVRDLMSGDLLGYTF
.	few	TRBV3-1	TRBJ2-7	TGTGCCAGCAGCCAAGAGACAATCGGTCCAGGGTGGAACGAGCAGTACTTC	CASSQETIGPGWNEQYF
.	few	TRBV5-1	TRBJ2-5	TGCGCCAGCAGCTTGGAGGCAGGGTATGAGACCCAGTACTTC	CASSLEAGYETQYF
TRBD1	few	TRBV6-2/TRBV6-3	TRBJ1-1	TGTGCCAGCGGACAGGGGAGTTTGGGTACTGAAGCTTTCTTT	CASGQGSLGTEAFF
TRBD1	.	TRBV7-2	TRBJ2-3	TGTGCCAGCAGCCTTGGACAGGGGAAGGGGACAGATACGCAGTATTTT	CASSLGQGKGTDTQYF
.	.	TRBV12-3/TRBV12-4	TRBJ2-1	TGTGCCAGCAGTTTACGGGGGGCGCCTTCCTACAATGAGCAGTTCTTC	CASSLRGAPSYNEQFF
.	.	TRBV15	TRBJ1-4	TGTGCCACCAGCAGAGAATTCGAGGGAGAAGAAAAACTGTTTTTT	CATSREFEGEEKLFF